The 17 T cell receptor beta chains given below trace back to one sample, sequenced in a study of T cells in Graves' hyperthyroidism and ophthalmopathy. The TCR beta CDR3 regions underwent amplification using RNA transcripts as the source. In the first-round RT-PCR of the TCR CDR3, the HTBI primer set was used. TCRdb used MiXCR to reprocess the multiplex PCR reads, holding one entry per CDR3 protein. The sample holds 730,000 or so distinct CDR3 sequences, 18% seen once. Sequenced input: blood. The origin of the receptors is a woman in her forties or fifties with Graves' hyperthyroidism that later progressed to Graves' ophthalmopathy.

This clonotype was picked up many times. This rearrangement joins TRBV20-1 to TRBJ2-1, with 8 bases lining up with TRBD2. The CDR3 is 16 amino acids. Germline values: CDR1 DFQATT, CDR2 SNEGSKA (reference sequence). J lost 4 bases, V lost 0 bases, and 8 bases had no gene match. The CDR3 sequence: CSARDRSGGPYNEQFF. The DNA of the CDR3 is TGCAGTGCTAGAGATCGGAGCGGGGGCCCATACAATGAGCAGTTCTTC.

This clonotype occurred many times. V is TRBV5-4 and J is TRBJ2-7, with 9 bases aligning to TRBD2. Germline CDR1 SGHNT, CDR2 YYREEE (reference sequence). The CDR3 length is 15 residues. The V and J ends lost 3 bases and 2 bases, in that order; junction bases with no gene match: 6. This CDR3 reads CASSSQRGVTYEQYF. CDR3 bases: TGTGCCAGCAGCTCACAGCGGGGGGTTACCTACGAGCAGTACTTC. Full variable domain (rest looked up from reference TRBV5-4 and TRBJ2-7): ETGVTQSPTHLIKTRGQQVTLRCSSQSGHNTVSWYQQALGQGPQFIFQYYREEENGRGNFPPRFSGLQFPNYSSELNVNALELDDSALYLCASSSQRGVTYEQYFGPGTRLTVT.

The J gene is TRBJ1-3, the V gene TRBV29-1, with 7 nucleotides matching TRBD1. The CDR3 has 13 amino acids. The ends lost 6 bases at V and 2 bases at J; junction bases unmatched: 4. CDR1 is SQVTM, CDR2 ANQGSEA, per germline. CDR3 coding DNA: TGCAGCGTCGCTACAGGGGCTGGAAACACCATATATTTT. Translated, it gives CSVATGAGNTIYF.

In this sample, this clonotype turned up a few times. The CDR3 DNA reads as TGTGCCACCAGTGATTTCCAGGGGGCAGCGAACACCGGGGAGCTGTTTTTT. Protein sequence: CATSDFQGAANTGELFF. The rearrangement joins TRBV24-1 to TRBJ2-2; 8 nucleotides line up with TRBD1. V lost 1 base, J lost 0 bases, and 3 bases stayed unmatched. Germline V gene sequence: CDR1 KGHDR, CDR2 SFDVKD. CDR3 length equals 17 residues.

Only a few counts were recorded for this clonotype. V is TRBV19 and J is TRBJ2-5; no firm D call. CDR1 and CDR2 from the germline V gene are LNHDA and SQIVND (reference sequence). The CDR3 totals 14 residues. V was cut by 3 bases and J by 0 bases, with 8 bases left in between. The CDR3 reads CASSMRIDQETQYF. The CDR3 nucleotides are TGTGCCAGTAGTATGAGGATAGACCAAGAGACCCAGTACTTC.

This clonotype was counted a few times. The rearrangement joins TRBV10-2 to TRBJ2-5; tentatively, D is TRBD2 (6 bases). CDR3 length equals 13 residues. Trimming took off 2 bases at V and 4 bases at J, with 8 bases between the two ends. Germline V lookup: CDR1 WSHSY, CDR2 SAAADI. The CDR3 reads CASSEVGGETQYF. In DNA, the CDR3 is TGCGCCAGCAGTGAGGTGGGGGGAGAGACCCAGTACTTC.

In this sample, this clonotype turned up a few times. The chain combines TRBV5-1 with TRBJ1-1; 9 bases fit TRBD1. J was trimmed by 2 bases and V by 4 bases; bases with no gene match: 9. The CDR3 totals 16 residues. Germline V gene sequence: CDR1 SGHRS, CDR2 YFSETQ. The CDR3 nucleotides are TGCGCCAGCAGCCAGGAACTGGGACAGGGTAACACTGAAGCTTTCTTT. This translates into CASSQELGQGNTEAFF.

The V call is TRBV6-2 or TRBV6-3, the J call TRBJ2-7; D gene ambiguous. The CDR3 spans 13 residues. Deletions cut 8 bases from V and 3 bases from J, with 14 bases between. Germline CDR1 is MNHEY and CDR2 is SVGEGT. The CDR3 reads CASLLGSYYEQYF. The CDR3 nucleotides are TGTGCCAGCCTCCTCGGGTCCTACTACGAGCAGTACTTC.

The rearrangement uses TRBV5-1 and TRBJ2-2; D unclear. V shed 9 bases and J shed 5 bases, with 17 bases lying between them. From germline, CDR1 is SGHRS and CDR2 YFSETQ. The CDR3 has 14 amino acids. The DNA of the CDR3 is TGCGCCACCACCTCCACCCACTTAACCGGGGAGCTGTTTTTT. Amino acids: CATTSTHLTGELFF.

The chain uses TRBV20-1 and TRBJ2-1; D may be TRBD2 (6 bases). This CDR3 has 16 residues. Trimming stripped 6 bases from V and 4 bases from J, with 22 bases between. CDR1 is DFQATT, CDR2 SNEGSKA, per germline (reference sequence). The CDR3 DNA reads as TGCAGTGCCCCAAGGGCGGGGCCGGGGCTTTACAATGAGCAGTTCTTC. It is translated as CSAPRAGPGLYNEQFF.

The rearrangement links TRBV10-2 to TRBJ2-1, with 13 nucleotides matching TRBD2. The CDR3 runs 13 residues. Unmatched junction bases numbered 3, after V lost 7 bases and J lost 9 bases. Looked up from germline, CDR1 is WSHSY and CDR2 is SAAADI. CDR3 loop: CASTTSGGGEQFF. CDR3 DNA sequence: TGCGCCAGCACAACTAGCGGGGGGGGTGAGCAGTTCTTC.

This clonotype occurred a few times. The chain has TRBV20-1 and TRBJ2-3; 9 bases fit TRBD1. CDR1 and CDR2 from the germline V gene are DFQATT and SNEGSKA (reference sequence). After removal of 6 bases from V and 2 bases from J, the junction contained 21 bases not matched to a gene. This CDR3 spans 19 amino acids. The CDR3 region is CSAPKAGTGTIRHTDTQYF. CDR3 nucleotides: TGCAGTGCACCGAAAGCCGGGACAGGGACAATCAGACACACAGATACGCAGTATTTT.

This clonotype showed up just a few times. This rearrangement joins TRBV9 to TRBJ2-3, with TRBD2 matching over 7 bases. With V trimmed by 6 bases and J by 2 bases, 18 bases remained unmatched. The germline CDR1 and CDR2 sequences are SGDLS and YYNGEE. The CDR3 totals 18 residues. CDR3 sequence (DNA): TGTGCCAGCACCAATACCCTTACTGGGGGGGGAATCACAGATACGCAGTATTTT. This codes for CASTNTLTGGGITDTQYF.

As for this clonotype: A much larger clone sits a single nucleotide away, making a read error possible. The rearrangement links TRBV18 to TRBJ2-1; 7 bases agree with TRBD1. CDR3 length: 14 amino acids. The V gene's germline CDR1 is KGHSH and CDR2 LQKENI. Trimming took 6 bases from V and 4 from J; bases not matched to a gene: 6. DNA for the CDR3: TGTGCCAGCTCGGAACAGGGGCCGTACAATGAGCAGTTCTTC. Amino acids: CASSEQGPYNEQFF.

The V call is TRBV12-3 or TRBV12-4, the J call TRBJ1-6; D not resolved. The CDR3 length is 13 residues. The V end was cut by 6 bases, the J end by 6 bases, with 9 bases between. The CDR3 coding sequence is TGTGCCAGCAGACAGACCGTTAATTCACCCCTCCACTTT. It codes for CASRQTVNSPLHF.

This clonotype has ten or more counts. The chain joins TRBV20-1 to TRBJ2-5; 8 bases line up with TRBD1. The J segment lost 1 base and the V segment lost 1 base, leaving 5 bases of the junction unmatched. The CDR3 is 15 amino acids. Germline CDR1 is DFQATT and CDR2 is SNEGSKA (reference sequence). Here the CDR3 DNA reads TGCAGTGCTAGAGGCCGGCAGGGGGCCCAAGAGACCCAGTACTTC. The encoded protein is CSARGRQGAQETQYF.

This clonotype was seen many times. The chain employs TRBV6-1 and TRBJ1-2; D might be TRBD1 (5 bases). The CDR3 is made up of 11 amino acids. V was pared by 11 bases and J by 8 bases, with 15 bases between. Germline CDR1 and CDR2: MNHNS and SASEGT. CDR3 sequence reads: CASGQGGGYTF. CDR3 DNA: TGTGCCTCGGGGCAGGGTGGGGGCTACACCTTC.